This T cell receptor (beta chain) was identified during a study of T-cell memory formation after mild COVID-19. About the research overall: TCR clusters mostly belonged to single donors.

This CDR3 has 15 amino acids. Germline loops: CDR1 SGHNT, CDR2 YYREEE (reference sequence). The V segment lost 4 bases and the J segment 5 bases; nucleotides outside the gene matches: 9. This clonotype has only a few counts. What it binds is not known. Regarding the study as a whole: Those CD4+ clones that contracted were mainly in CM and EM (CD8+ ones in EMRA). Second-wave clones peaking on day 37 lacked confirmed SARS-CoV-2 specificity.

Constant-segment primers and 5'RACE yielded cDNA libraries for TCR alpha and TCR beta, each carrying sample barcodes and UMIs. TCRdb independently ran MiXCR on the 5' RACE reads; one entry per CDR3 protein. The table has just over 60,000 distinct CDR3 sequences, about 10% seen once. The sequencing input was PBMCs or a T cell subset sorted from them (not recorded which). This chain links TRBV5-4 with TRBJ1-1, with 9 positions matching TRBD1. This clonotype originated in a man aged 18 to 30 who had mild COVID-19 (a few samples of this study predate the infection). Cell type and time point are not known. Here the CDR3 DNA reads TGTGCCAGCAGCCCCGGACAGGGGAGGAGGACTGAAGCTTTCTTT. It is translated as CASSPGQGRRTEAFF.